The 2 T cell receptor beta chains below were found in one sample sequenced in a study of blood T cell repertoires in COVID-19. The protocol was immunoSEQ multiplex PCR, while the TCRdb copy is restricted to in-frame clones and leaves out a portion. The sample consists of some 200,000 clones, around nine tenths of them appearing once. The specimen was peripheral blood. These receptors came from a man aged 50 or older with acute or convalescent COVID-19.

V usage is TRBV18 and J usage is TRBJ1-4, with D possibly matching TRBD1 (6 bases). CDR3 length equals 15 residues. The germline V and J ends were trimmed by 2 bases and 8 bases, with 15 bases remaining between them. The germline V gene has CDR1 KGHSH and CDR2 LQKENI. CDR3 sequence: CASSPYQGFEEKLFF. CDR3 in DNA: TGTGCCAGCTCACCATATCAGGGGTTTGAGGAAAAACTGTTTTTT.

This clone was counted a single time. The chain uses TRBV28 and TRBJ2-7; tentative D call: TRBD2 (5 bases). The V gene lost 3 bases and the J gene lost 2 bases, with 11 bases spanning the gap. The CDR3 contains 14 residues. Germline V CDR1 and CDR2: MDHEN, SYDVKM. The CDR3, as DNA: TGTGCCAGCAGTTTCCGGACTCCCCCCTACGAGCAGTACTTC. It specifies CASSFRTPPYEQYF.